This T cell receptor (beta chain) derives from a study of blood T cell repertoires in COVID-19. About the research overall: The origin of the acute and convalescent COVID-19 samples was the United States, Italy and Spain.

The germline gives CDR1 SGHDT, CDR2 YYEEEE. The CDR3 contains 16 residues. The germline V and J ends were trimmed by 4 bases and 0 bases, with 16 bases remaining between them. Some clones are missing from TCRdb's copy, which holds only in-frame ones; the method was immunoSEQ multiplex PCR. The profile shows 90,000 to 120,000 clones, around nine tenths of them singletons. Specimen: peripheral blood. The rearrangement links TRBV5-6 to TRBJ1-2; D might be TRBD1 (5 bases). The clonotype comes from a man between 65 and 85 years old with acute or convalescent COVID-19. CDR3 sequence (DNA): TGTGCCAGCAGCATTACGACAGAACCTTCTAACTATGGCTACACCTTC. It is translated as CASSITTEPSNYGYTF.